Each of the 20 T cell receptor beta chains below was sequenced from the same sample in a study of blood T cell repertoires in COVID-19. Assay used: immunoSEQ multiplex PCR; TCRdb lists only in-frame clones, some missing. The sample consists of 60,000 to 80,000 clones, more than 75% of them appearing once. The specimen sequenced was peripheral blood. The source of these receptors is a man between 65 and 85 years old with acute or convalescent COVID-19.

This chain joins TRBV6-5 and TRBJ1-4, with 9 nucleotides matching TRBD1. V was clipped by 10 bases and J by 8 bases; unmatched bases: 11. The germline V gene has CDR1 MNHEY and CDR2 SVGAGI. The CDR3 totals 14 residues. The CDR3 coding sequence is TGTGCCACCCGGGACAGGGTTGATCAAGAAAAACTGTTTTTT. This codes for CATRDRVDQEKLFF.

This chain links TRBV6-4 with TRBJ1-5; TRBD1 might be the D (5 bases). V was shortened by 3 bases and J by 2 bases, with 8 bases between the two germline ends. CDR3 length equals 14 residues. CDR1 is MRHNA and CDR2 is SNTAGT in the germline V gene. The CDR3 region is CASSETGGNQPQHF. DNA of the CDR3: TGTGCCAGCAGTGAGACGGGGGGCAATCAGCCCCAGCATTTT.

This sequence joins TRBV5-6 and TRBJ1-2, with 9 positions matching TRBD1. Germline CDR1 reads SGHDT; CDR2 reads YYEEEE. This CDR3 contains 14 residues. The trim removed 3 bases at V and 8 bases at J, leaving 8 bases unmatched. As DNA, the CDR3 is TGTGCCAGCAGCTCCCGGGACAGGGCCGGAGGCTACACCTTC. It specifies CASSSRDRAGGYTF.

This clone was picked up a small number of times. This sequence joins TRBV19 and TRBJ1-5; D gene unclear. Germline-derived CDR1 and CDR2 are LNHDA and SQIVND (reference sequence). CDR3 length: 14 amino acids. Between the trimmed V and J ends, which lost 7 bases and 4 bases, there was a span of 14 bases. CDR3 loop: CASMKEGINQPQHF. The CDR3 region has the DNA TGTGCCAGTATGAAAGAGGGAATAAATCAGCCCCAGCATTTT.

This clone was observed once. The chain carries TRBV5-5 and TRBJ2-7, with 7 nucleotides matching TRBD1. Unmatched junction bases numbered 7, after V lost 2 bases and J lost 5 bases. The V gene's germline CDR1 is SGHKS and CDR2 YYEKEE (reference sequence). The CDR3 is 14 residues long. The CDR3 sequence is CASSLRQGVNEQYF. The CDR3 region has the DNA TGTGCCAGCAGCTTAAGACAGGGCGTCAACGAGCAGTACTTC.

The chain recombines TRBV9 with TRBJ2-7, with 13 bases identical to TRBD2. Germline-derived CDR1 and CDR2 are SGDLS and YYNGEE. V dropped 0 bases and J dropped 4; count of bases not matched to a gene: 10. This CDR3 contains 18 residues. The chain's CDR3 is CASSVGLAGGGLVYEQYF. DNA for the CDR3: TGTGCCAGCAGCGTAGGACTAGCGGGAGGCGGTTTGGTTTACGAGCAGTACTTC.

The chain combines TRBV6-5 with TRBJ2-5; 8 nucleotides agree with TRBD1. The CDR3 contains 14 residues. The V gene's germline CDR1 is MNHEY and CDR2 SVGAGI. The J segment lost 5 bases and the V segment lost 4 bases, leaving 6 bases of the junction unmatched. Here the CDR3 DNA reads TGTGCCAGCAGTTCGGGACAGGTGGCGGAGACCCAGTACTTC. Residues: CASSSGQVAETQYF.

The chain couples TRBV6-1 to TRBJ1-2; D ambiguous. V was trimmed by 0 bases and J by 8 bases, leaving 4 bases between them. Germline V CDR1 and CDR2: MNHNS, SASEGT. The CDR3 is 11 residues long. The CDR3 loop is CASSEAQGYTF. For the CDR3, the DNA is TGTGCCAGCAGTGAAGCGCAGGGCTACACCTTC.

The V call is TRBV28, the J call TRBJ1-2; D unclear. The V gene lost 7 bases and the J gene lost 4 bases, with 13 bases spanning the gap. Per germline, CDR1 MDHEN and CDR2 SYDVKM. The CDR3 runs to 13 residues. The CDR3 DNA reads TGTGCCAGCACCTCGGGGATCGCCTATGGCTACACCTTC. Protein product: CASTSGIAYGYTF.

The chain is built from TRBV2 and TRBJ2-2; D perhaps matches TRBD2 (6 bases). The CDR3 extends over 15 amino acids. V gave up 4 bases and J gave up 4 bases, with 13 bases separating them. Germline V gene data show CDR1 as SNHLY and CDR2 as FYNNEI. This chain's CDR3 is CASSVGGGVTGELFF. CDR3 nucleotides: TGTGCCAGCAGTGTAGGTGGAGGGGTCACCGGGGAGCTGTTTTTT.

DNA for the CDR3: TGTGCCATCGCCGGAGGCGAGGATACGCAGTATTTT. Its protein is CAIAGGEDTQYF. The chain joins TRBV10-3 to TRBJ2-3; TRBD2 might be the D (5 bases). The germline gives CDR1 ENHRY, CDR2 SYGVKD. The CDR3 contains 12 residues. The ends were cut back, 8 bases at V and 6 bases at J, with 12 bases in the middle.

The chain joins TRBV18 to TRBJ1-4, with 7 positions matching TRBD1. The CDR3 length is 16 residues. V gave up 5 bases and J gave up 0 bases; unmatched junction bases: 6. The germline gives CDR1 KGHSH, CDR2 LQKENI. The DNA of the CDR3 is TGTGCCAGCTCAAGGCTCCAGGGGGCAACTAATGAAAAACTGTTTTTT. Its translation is CASSRLQGATNEKLFF. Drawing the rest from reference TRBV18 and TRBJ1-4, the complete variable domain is NAGVMQNPRHLVRRRGQEARLRCSPMKGHSHVYWYRQLPEEGLKFMVYLQKENIIDESGMPKERFSAEFPKEGPSILRIQQVVRGDSAAYFCASSRLQGATNEKLFFGSGTQLSVL.

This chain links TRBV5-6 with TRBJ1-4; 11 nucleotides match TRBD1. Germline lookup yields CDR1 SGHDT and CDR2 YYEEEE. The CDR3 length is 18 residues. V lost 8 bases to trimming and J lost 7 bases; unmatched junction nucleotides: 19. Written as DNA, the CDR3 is TGTGCCAGTAAAACCGGGACAGGGGGTTTTCGTCGGAGTGAAAAACTGTTTTTT. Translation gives CASKTGTGGFRRSEKLFF.

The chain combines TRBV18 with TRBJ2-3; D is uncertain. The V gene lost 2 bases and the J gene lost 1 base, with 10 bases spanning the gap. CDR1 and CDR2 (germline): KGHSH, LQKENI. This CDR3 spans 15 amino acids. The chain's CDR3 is CASSPSQIGTDTQYF. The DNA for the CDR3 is TGTGCCAGCTCACCATCACAGATAGGCACAGATACGCAGTATTTT.

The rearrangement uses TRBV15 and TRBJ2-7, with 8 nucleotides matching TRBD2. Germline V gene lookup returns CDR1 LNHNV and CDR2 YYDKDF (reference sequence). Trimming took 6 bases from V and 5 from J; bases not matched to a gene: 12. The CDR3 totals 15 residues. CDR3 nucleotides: TGTGCCACCAGGGCTTCCTCGGGAGGGTGGGACGAGCAGTACTTC. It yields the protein CATRASSGGWDEQYF.

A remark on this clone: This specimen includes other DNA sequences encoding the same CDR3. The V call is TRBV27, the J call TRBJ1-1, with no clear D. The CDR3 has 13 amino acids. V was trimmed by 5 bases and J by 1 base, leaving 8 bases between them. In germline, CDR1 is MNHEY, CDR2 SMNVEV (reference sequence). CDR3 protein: CASSHGENTEAFF. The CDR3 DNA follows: TGTGCCAGCAGTCACGGGGAGAACACTGAAGCTTTCTTT.

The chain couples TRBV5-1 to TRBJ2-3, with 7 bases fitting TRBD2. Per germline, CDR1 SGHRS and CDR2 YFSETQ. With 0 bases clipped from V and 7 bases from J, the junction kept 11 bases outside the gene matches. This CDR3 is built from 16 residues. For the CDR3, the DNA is TGCGCCAGCAGCTTGGACGGGGGGTCCGCACGTAATACGCAGTATTTT. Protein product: CASSLDGGSARNTQYF.

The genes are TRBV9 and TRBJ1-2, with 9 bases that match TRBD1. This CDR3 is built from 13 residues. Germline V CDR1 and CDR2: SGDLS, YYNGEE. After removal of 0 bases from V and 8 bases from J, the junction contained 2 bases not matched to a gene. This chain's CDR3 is CASSVDGTGGYTF. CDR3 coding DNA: TGTGCCAGCAGCGTAGACGGGACAGGGGGCTACACCTTC.

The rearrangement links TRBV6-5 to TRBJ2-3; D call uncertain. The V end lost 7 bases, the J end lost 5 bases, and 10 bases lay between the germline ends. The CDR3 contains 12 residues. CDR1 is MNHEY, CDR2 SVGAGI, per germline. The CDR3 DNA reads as TGTGCCAGCACTCCATCAGAAGATACGCAGTATTTT. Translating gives CASTPSEDTQYF.

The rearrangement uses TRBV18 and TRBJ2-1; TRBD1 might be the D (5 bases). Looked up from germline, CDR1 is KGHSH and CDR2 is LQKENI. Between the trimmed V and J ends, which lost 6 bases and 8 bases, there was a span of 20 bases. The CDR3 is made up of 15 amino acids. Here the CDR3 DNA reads TGTGCCAGCTCCCGTGGGGTGTCGGACATCGATGAGCAGTTCTTC. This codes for CASSRGVSDIDEQFF.